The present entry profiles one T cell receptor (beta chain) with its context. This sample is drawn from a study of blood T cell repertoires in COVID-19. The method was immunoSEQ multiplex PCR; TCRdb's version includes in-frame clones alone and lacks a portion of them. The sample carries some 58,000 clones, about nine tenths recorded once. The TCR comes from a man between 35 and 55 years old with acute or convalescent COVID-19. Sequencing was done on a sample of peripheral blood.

Here the CDR3 reads CSGRDRGAYGYTF. As DNA, the CDR3 is TGCAGCGGACGGGACAGGGGGGCCTATGGCTACACCTTC. J is TRBJ1-2 and V is TRBV29-1; TRBD1 matches 11 bases. Germline CDR1 and CDR2: SQVTM and ANQGSEA. CDR3 length equals 13 residues. J lost 4 bases, V lost 7 bases, and 5 bases had no gene match.